This is a list of T cell receptor beta chains from one sample in a study of blood T cell repertoires in COVID-19. The table came from immunoSEQ multiplex PCR; TCRdb's copy has only in-frame clones and leaves some out. The sample carries some 120,000 clones, 70% to 90% recorded once. Sample: peripheral blood. The source is an elderly woman with acute or convalescent COVID-19. Both conserved end residues are part of each CDR3. A D gene is named only where the DNA matches it firmly. A row's size may be missing; if present it is once, few, many or a size class.

v_call	j_call	d_call	clone_size	cdr3_aa	cdr3_nt
TRBV9	TRBJ2-7	TRBD1	once	CASSVEGTGSYEQYF	TGTGCCAGCAGCGTAGAGGGGACAGGGTCCTACGAGCAGTACTTC
TRBV5-1	TRBJ1-5	NA	NA	CASSLTGSRGNQPQHF	TGCGCCAGCAGTTTAACAGGGTCGAGGGGCAATCAGCCCCAGCATTTT
TRBV5-1	TRBJ2-6	TRBD1	once	CASSFGLGQLSGANVLTF	TGCGCCAGCAGCTTTGGGTTGGGACAGTTGTCTGGGGCCAACGTCCTGACTTTC
TRBV11-2	TRBJ2-1	TRBD2	NA	CASSLEGGGAGEQFF	TGTGCCAGCAGCTTAGAGGGCGGGGGGGCGGGTGAGCAGTTCTTC
TRBV27	TRBJ2-5	TRBD2	NA	CASSSRTSGPPGAQYF	TGTGCCAGCAGTTCCCGGACTAGCGGGCCCCCGGGGGCCCAGTACTTC
TRBV18	TRBJ1-1	NA	NA	CASSPSTALYTEAFF	TGTGCCAGCTCACCGTCGACAGCGCTCTACACTGAAGCTTTCTTT
TRBV11-3	TRBJ2-1	TRBD1	NA	CASSSGGVGVNEQFF	TGTGCCAGCAGCTCAGGGGGAGTAGGGGTCAATGAGCAGTTCTTC
TRBV13	TRBJ1-4	NA	NA	CASSSGVLYGELHF	TGTGCCAGCAGCTCAGGGGTATTGTACGGAGAGCTCCATTTT
TRBV20-1	TRBJ2-7	NA	NA	CSAGETGWRYEQYF	TGCAGTGCTGGTGAGACAGGATGGCGGTACGAGCAGTACTTC
TRBV5-8	TRBJ2-7	NA	few	CASSLIGGGRLEQYF	TGTGCCAGCAGCTTGATCGGCGGGGGCCGCCTCGAGCAGTACTTC
TRBV18	TRBJ2-2	NA	NA	CASSPPTSSNTGELFF	TGTGCCAGCTCACCACCGACATCCTCGAACACCGGGGAGCTGTTTTTT
TRBV6-1	TRBJ1-2	NA	once	CASSEFIGAAYGYTF	TGTGCCAGCAGTGAATTTATAGGGGCTGCCTATGGCTACACCTTC
TRBV27	TRBJ1-2	NA	NA	CASSHLGLQSNYGYTF	TGTGCCAGCAGTCACTTGGGACTCCAGTCTAACTATGGCTACACCTTC
TRBV6-2/TRBV6-3	TRBJ2-7	NA	NA	CASSLTGLRRTYEQYF	TGTGCCAGCAGTTTAACAGGGCTAAGAAGAACCTACGAGCAGTACTTC
TRBV25-1	TRBJ1-3	TRBD1	few	CASRQQGTSGNTIYF	TGTGCCAGCCGCCAACAGGGGACCTCTGGAAACACCATATATTTT
TRBV19	TRBJ1-5	NA	NA	CASSIVNPGNEPQHF	TGTGCCAGTAGTATAGTGAACCCCGGTAATGAGCCCCAGCATTTT
TRBV11-2	TRBJ1-2	TRBD1	NA	CASSLGTGNYGYTF	TGTGCCAGCAGCTTGGGGACAGGGAACTATGGCTACACCTTC
TRBV5-1	TRBJ2-5	NA	few	CASRSGSQETQYF	TGCGCCAGTAGATCCGGTTCCCAAGAGACCCAGTACTTC
TRBV5-5	TRBJ2-7	NA	NA	CASSLVVRGITYEQYF	TGTGCCAGCAGCTTGGTCGTCCGGGGAATCACCTACGAGCAGTACTTC
TRBV12-3/TRBV12-4	TRBJ1-1	NA	NA	CASWIWGGTEAFF	TGTGCCAGCTGGATCTGGGGGGGCACTGAAGCTTTCTTT
TRBV4-1	TRBJ2-7	TRBD1	NA	CASSQADRGLGDQYF	TGCGCCAGCAGCCAAGCGGACAGGGGGCTGGGGGACCAGTACTTC
TRBV29-1	TRBJ1-2	TRBD1	NA	CSVAPGQGMDGYTF	TGCAGCGTTGCGCCGGGACAGGGGATGGATGGCTACACCTTC
TRBV29-1	TRBJ1-3	NA	NA	CSVGSGSPGNTIYF	TGCAGCGTTGGTTCAGGGTCCCCTGGAAACACCATATATTTT
TRBV28	TRBJ2-7	TRBD1	NA	CASGHGGTGGYEQYF	TGTGCCAGCGGTCATGGGGGGACAGGGGGCTACGAGCAGTACTTC
TRBV15	TRBJ2-1	NA	NA	CATSSQGGARLYNEQFF	TGTGCCACCAGCAGCCAGGGGGGAGCTCGCCTTTACAATGAGCAGTTCTTC
TRBV4-3	TRBJ1-5	NA	NA	CASSQVAEPNQPQHF	TGCGCCAGCAGCCAAGTAGCGGAGCCCAATCAGCCCCAGCATTTT
TRBV3-1/TRBV3-2	TRBJ1-5	TRBD1	NA	CASSQGDRGLQPQHF	TGTGCCAGCAGCCAAGGCGACAGGGGGCTTCAGCCCCAGCATTTT
TRBV9	TRBJ1-1	TRBD1	NA	CASSRTGRLDTEAFF	TGTGCCAGCAGCCGGACAGGGAGGTTGGACACTGAAGCTTTCTTT
TRBV2	TRBJ1-5	NA	NA	CASSEDRAPQPQHF	TGTGCCAGCAGTGAAGACAGGGCCCCTCAGCCCCAGCATTTT
TRBV4-1	TRBJ1-2	NA	few	CASSQRTVNYGYTF	TGCGCCAGCAGCCAACGGACAGTTAACTATGGCTACACCTTC
TRBV2	TRBJ2-3	NA	NA	CASSFADTQYF	TGTGCCAGCAGCTTCGCAGATACGCAGTATTTT
TRBV3-1/TRBV3-2	TRBJ2-3	TRBD2	NA	CASSQLQTSGGTDTQYF	TGTGCCAGCAGCCAGCTACAAACTAGCGGGGGCACAGATACGCAGTATTTT
TRBV5-5	TRBJ1-2	TRBD1	NA	CASSLGTGGQINGYTF	TGTGCCAGCAGCTTAGGGACAGGGGGACAGATCAATGGCTACACCTTC
TRBV18	TRBJ2-1	TRBD2	NA	CASSPRTSLRNEQFF	TGTGCCAGCTCACCCCGGACTAGCCTACGAAATGAGCAGTTCTTC
TRBV18	TRBJ2-3	TRBD2	NA	CASSPRLAGGTDTQYF	TGTGCCAGCTCACCAAGGCTAGCGGGAGGCACAGATACGCAGTATTTT
TRBV3-1/TRBV3-2	TRBJ1-4	TRBD1	NA	CASSQADRNEKLFF	TGTGCCAGCAGCCAAGCGGACAGGAATGAAAAACTGTTTTTT
TRBV3-1/TRBV3-2	TRBJ2-2	NA	NA	CASSPFTGELFF	TGTGCCAGCAGCCCATTTACCGGGGAGCTGTTTTTT
TRBV21-1	TRBJ1-5	NA	NA	CASSNEDRGGSNQPQHF	TGTGCCAGCAGCAATGAGGACAGGGGTGGAAGCAATCAGCCCCAGCATTTT
TRBV9	TRBJ2-1	TRBD2	NA	CASSVAEKFGTSGRINEQFF	TGTGCCAGCAGCGTAGCTGAGAAATTCGGGACTAGCGGGAGAATCAATGAGCAGTTCTTC
TRBV7-2	TRBJ1-3	NA	NA	CASSLMYRVGTAGNTIYF	TGTGCCAGCAGCTTAATGTATCGGGTTGGTACGGCGGGAAACACCATATATTTT
TRBV25-1	TRBJ1-4	NA	few	CASRNFGGSEKLFF	TGTGCCAGCAGGAATTTCGGTGGGAGTGAAAAACTGTTTTTT
TRBV18	TRBJ2-1	NA	NA	CASSMGVDSSYNEQFF	TGTGCCAGCTCAATGGGCGTGGATAGCTCCTACAATGAGCAGTTCTTC
TRBV7-9	TRBJ2-3	TRBD2	NA	CASSSFSGRGSTDTQYF	TGTGCCAGCAGCTCCTTTAGCGGGAGGGGTAGCACAGATACGCAGTATTTT
TRBV9	TRBJ2-3	TRBD2	NA	CASSVVPTSANTQYF	TGTGCCAGCAGCGTAGTCCCTACTAGCGCGAATACGCAGTATTTT
TRBV6-1	TRBJ2-7	TRBD2	NA	CASSAGTGTSGSYEQYF	TGTGCCAGCAGTGCCGGGACCGGGACTAGCGGCTCTTACGAGCAGTACTTC